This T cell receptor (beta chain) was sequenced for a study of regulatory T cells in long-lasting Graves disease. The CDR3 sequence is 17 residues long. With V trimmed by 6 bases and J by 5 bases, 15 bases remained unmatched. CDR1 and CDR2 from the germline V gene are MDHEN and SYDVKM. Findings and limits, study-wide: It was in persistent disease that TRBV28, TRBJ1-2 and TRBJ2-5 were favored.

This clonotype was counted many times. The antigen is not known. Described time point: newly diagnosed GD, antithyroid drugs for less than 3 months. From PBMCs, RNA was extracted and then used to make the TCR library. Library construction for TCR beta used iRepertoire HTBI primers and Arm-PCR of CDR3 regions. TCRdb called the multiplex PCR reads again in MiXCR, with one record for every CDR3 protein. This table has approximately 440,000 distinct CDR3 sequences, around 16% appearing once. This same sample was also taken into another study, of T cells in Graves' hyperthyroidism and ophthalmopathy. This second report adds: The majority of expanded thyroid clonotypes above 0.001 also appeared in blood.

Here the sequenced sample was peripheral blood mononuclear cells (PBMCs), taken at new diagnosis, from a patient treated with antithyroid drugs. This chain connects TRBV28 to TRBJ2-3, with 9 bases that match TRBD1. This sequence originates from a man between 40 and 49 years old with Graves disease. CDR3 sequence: CASRPPGTGRGVDTQYF. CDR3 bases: TGTGCCAGCAGACCTCCCGGGACAGGGAGGGGGGTAGATACGCAGTATTTT.